The next 11 T cell receptor beta chains were all read from a single sample in a study of T cell responses to AZD1222 COVID-19 vaccine. Sequencing used immunoSEQ multiplex PCR; TCRdb keeps in-frame clones, though not all of them. The sample lists 130,000 to 150,000 clones, roughly nine tenths seen once, with 4.5% to 6.5% in the top ten. This sample comprised peripheral blood, obtained on day 0 of AZD1222 vaccination. The source is an adult in good health.

The V and J genes are TRBV6-6 and TRBJ1-4; maybe TRBD1 (5 bases). Per germline, CDR1 MNHNY and CDR2 SVGAGI (reference sequence). The V and J ends lost 2 bases and 6 bases respectively, with 10 bases between them. This CDR3 has 14 residues. The CDR3 loop is CASSYGRDDEKLFF. The CDR3 nucleotides read TGTGCCAGCAGTTACGGCAGGGACGATGAAAAACTGTTTTTT.

V gene TRBV3-1 (or the pseudogene TRBV3-2) combines with J gene TRBJ1-1; D unclear. In germline, CDR1 is LGHDT, CDR2 YNNKEL (reference sequence). The CDR3 extends over 13 amino acids. With 0 bases removed from V and 8 bases from J, the gap between germline ends came to 10 bases. In nucleotides, the CDR3 is TGTGCCAGCAGCCAAGATTGGGCCAGAGAAGCTTTCTTT. As protein: CASSQDWAREAFF.

The genes are TRBV5-8 and TRBJ1-4, with D perhaps matching TRBD1 (5 bases). Trimming left V 0 bases short and J 5 bases short, with 11 bases between. CDR1 and CDR2 (germline): SGHTS, YDEGEE. The CDR3 sequence is 15 residues long. CDR3 nucleotide sequence: TGTGCCAGCAGCTTGGGCCCGGGGGAGAATGAAAAACTGTTTTTT. Protein product: CASSLGPGENEKLFF.

The chain joins TRBV18 to TRBJ1-1; D is perhaps TRBD1 (5 bases). Germline CDR1 is KGHSH and CDR2 is LQKENI. The CDR3 is made up of 14 amino acids. The ends were cut back, 10 bases at V and 0 bases at J, with 15 bases in the middle. Here the CDR3 reads CATMGQSMNTEAFF. The DNA for the CDR3 is TGTGCCACTATGGGGCAGAGCATGAACACTGAAGCTTTCTTT.

V and J are TRBV7-2 and TRBJ1-5; D remains ambiguous. V lost 1 base and J 3 bases, leaving 4 bases between the germline ends. CDR1 and CDR2 from the germline V gene are SGHTA and FQGNSA. The CDR3 spans 13 residues. Here the CDR3 reads CASSLDINQPQHF. The CDR3 DNA is TGTGCCAGCAGCTTAGATATCAATCAGCCCCAGCATTTT.

This sequence joins TRBV27 and TRBJ2-1; D unclear. CDR1 and CDR2 from the germline V gene are MNHEY and SMNVEV (reference sequence). There are 16 residues in the CDR3. Trimming stripped 5 bases from V and 4 bases from J, with 18 bases between. CDR3 sequence reads: CASSPVTLLTYNEQFF. CDR3 in DNA: TGTGCCAGCAGTCCCGTGACGCTCCTGACTTACAATGAGCAGTTCTTC.

The chain couples TRBV2 to TRBJ2-5; no reliable D call. V was pared by 3 bases and J by 5 bases, with 4 bases between. CDR1 and CDR2 (germline): SNHLY, FYNNEI. This CDR3 has 11 amino acids. Here the CDR3 reads CASSDWETQYF. CDR3 DNA sequence: TGTGCCAGCAGTGATTGGGAGACCCAGTACTTC.

This clone was detected once. J is TRBJ1-1 and V is TRBV12-3 or TRBV12-4, with D hard to call. This CDR3 spans 13 amino acids. Trimming left V 3 bases short and J 1 base short, with 6 bases between. The CDR3 loop reads CASSFWTNTEAFF. The DNA of the CDR3 is TGTGCCAGCAGTTTTTGGACGAACACTGAAGCTTTCTTT.

The rearrangement uses TRBV15 and TRBJ1-3, with unresolved D. CDR1 LNHNV and CDR2 YYDKDF come from the germline V gene (reference sequence). V was trimmed by 1 base and J by 0 bases, leaving 16 bases between them. CDR3 length: 18 residues. Written as DNA, the CDR3 is TGTGCCACCAGCAGAGGAAGCTGGACCGGCATCTCTGGAAACACCATATATTTT. It specifies CATSRGSWTGISGNTIYF.

The chain is built from TRBV2 and TRBJ1-2, with TRBD1 identical over 10 bases. CDR1 is SNHLY and CDR2 is FYNNEI in the germline V gene. After removal of 6 bases from V and 5 bases from J, the junction contained 6 bases not matched to a gene. The CDR3 is made up of 14 amino acids. Here the CDR3 DNA reads TGTGCCAGCAGCCGGACAGGGGGTATTTATGGCTACACCTTC. It specifies CASSRTGGIYGYTF.

The gene calls are TRBV7-9 and TRBJ1-2, with D tentatively TRBD1 (5 bases). V lost 2 bases to trimming and J lost 8 bases, with 18 bases between them. The CDR3 has 15 amino acids. CDR1 is SEHNR, CDR2 FQNEAQ, per germline (reference sequence). The CDR3 DNA follows: TGTGCCAGCAGCTTAATTCTTGGGACTCTAGACGGCTACACCTTC. Protein sequence: CASSLILGTLDGYTF. The full variable domain, in which reference TRBV7-9 and TRBJ1-2 provide the parts outside the CDR3, is DTGVSQNPRHKITKRGQNVTFRCDPISEHNRLYWYRQTLGQGPEFLTYFQNEAQLEKSRLLSDRFSAERPKGSFSTLEIQRTEQGDSAMYLCASSLILGTLDGYTFGSGTRLTVV.